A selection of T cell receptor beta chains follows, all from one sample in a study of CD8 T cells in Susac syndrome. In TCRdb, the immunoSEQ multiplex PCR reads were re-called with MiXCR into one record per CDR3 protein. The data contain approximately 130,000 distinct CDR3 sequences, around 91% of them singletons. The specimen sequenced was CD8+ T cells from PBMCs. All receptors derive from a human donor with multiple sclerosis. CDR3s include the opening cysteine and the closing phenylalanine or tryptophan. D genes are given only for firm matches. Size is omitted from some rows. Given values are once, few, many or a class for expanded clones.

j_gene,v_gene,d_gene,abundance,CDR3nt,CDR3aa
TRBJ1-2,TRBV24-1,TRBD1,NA,TGTGCCACCAGGCCGACAGGGGCTCACTATGGCTACACCTTC,CATRPTGAHYGYTF
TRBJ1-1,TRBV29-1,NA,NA,TGCAGCGTTGAAAGTTCGGGGGGCACTGAAGCTTTCTTT,CSVESSGGTEAFF
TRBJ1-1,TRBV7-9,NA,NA,TGTGCCAGCAGCTCGTCGATCCCGCCTGAAGCTTTCTTT,CASSSSIPPEAFF
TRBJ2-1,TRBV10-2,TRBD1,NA,TGCGCCAGCATCGGGACAGGGTTAGGGGATGAGCAGTTCTTC,CASIGTGLGDEQFF
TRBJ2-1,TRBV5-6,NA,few,TGTGCCAGCAGCTTGGGCCCGAATGAGCAGTTCTTC,CASSLGPNEQFF
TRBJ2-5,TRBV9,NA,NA,TGTGCCAGCAGCATCAATCTGGCGGCGGGTGGGGAGACCCAGTACTTC,CASSINLAAGGETQYF
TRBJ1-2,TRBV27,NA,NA,TGTGCCAGCAGCCATACACCCCCCTCGGGCTATGGCTACACCTTC,CASSHTPPSGYGYTF
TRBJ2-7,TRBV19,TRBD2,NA,TGTGCCAGTAGTCTAGCGGGAGATGGGGCAGGCGAGCAGTACTTC,CASSLAGDGAGEQYF
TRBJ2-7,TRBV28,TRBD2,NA,TGTGCCACGACGGGACTTTCCCGACTAGCGGGAACAGGCTCCTACGAGCAGTACTTC,CATTGLSRLAGTGSYEQYF
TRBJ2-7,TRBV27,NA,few,TGTGCCAGCAGTTGGCGATCAGGCTACGAGCAGTACTTC,CASSWRSGYEQYF
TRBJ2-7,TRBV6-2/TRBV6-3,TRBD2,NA,TGTGCCAGCAGGATGGCCGGGACTAGTTACGAGCAGTACTTC,CASRMAGTSYEQYF
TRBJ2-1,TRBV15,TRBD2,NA,TGTGCCACCAGCACCGGACTAGCGGGAGGGGACAATGAGCAGTTCTTC,CATSTGLAGGDNEQFF
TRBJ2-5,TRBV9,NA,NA,TGTGCCAGCAGCGTAGAAAGTGGAGGGGGCCAAGAGACCCAGTACTTC,CASSVESGGGQETQYF
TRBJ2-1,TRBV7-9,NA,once,TGTGCCAGCAGCCCCACTCGCGGAGCGTACTACAATGAGCAGTTCTTC,CASSPTRGAYYNEQFF
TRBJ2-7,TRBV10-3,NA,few,TGTGCCATCAGTGAGTCGAGGTGGGGAGTTTACGAGCAGTACTTC,CAISESRWGVYEQYF
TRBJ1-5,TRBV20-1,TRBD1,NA,TGCAGTGCTAGGAAGGAGGGGGCATTAAGTCAGCCCCAGCATTTT,CSARKEGALSQPQHF
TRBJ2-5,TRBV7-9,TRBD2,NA,TGTGCCAGCAGCTTAGTGTCTAGCGGGGAACAAGAGACCCAGTACTTC,CASSLVSSGEQETQYF
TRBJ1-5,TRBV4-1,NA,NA,TGCGCCAGCAGCCAAGACGACGGGGGCGGCAATCAGCCCCAGCATTTT,CASSQDDGGGNQPQHF
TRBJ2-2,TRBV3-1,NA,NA,TGTGCCAGCAGCCAAGTGGCAGGGCCCGGGGAGCTGTTTTTT,CASSQVAGPGELFF
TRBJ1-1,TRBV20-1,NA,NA,TGCAGTGCTGCCGAGGGGGGCACTGAAGCTTTCTTT,CSAAEGGTEAFF
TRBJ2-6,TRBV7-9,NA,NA,TGTGCCAGCAGCTTAACAGCCTCTGGGGCCAACGTCCTGACTTTC,CASSLTASGANVLTF
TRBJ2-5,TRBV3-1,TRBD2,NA,TGTGCCAGCAGGCAAGAAGCGTGGACTAGCGGTAGGGAGACCCAGTACTTC,CASRQEAWTSGRETQYF
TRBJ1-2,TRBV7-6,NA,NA,TGTGCCAGCAGCTCCCCTGACAGCCAAGAGCCCTACACCTTC,CASSSPDSQEPYTF
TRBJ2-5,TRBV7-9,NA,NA,TGTGCCAGCAGCTTGCTGGACGAAGAGACCCAGTACTTC,CASSLLDEETQYF
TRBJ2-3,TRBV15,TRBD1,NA,TGTGCCACCAGCAGGACAGGGGGATTAACGCAGTATTTT,CATSRTGGLTQYF
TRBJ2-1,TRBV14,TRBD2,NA,TGTGCCAGCACCATCCGGGGGGAGGGCCTCGACAATGAGCAGTTCTTC,CASTIRGEGLDNEQFF
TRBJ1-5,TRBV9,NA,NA,TGTGCCAGCAGCGAAGGGAGGGGGGGCCCCAATCAGCCCCAGCATTTT,CASSEGRGGPNQPQHF
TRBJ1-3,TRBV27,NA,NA,TGTGCCAGCAGTACGCCACACCCAGGGGTCGGTGGAAACACCATATATTTT,CASSTPHPGVGGNTIYF
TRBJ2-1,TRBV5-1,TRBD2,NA,TGCGCCAGCAGCTTGCCCCCGCCCCTAGCGGGAGTTAACAATGAGCAGTTCTTC,CASSLPPPLAGVNNEQFF
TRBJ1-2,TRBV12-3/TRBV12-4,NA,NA,TGTGCCAGCAGTGGGGGTTGGATCAGTGGGAATGGCTACACCTTC,CASSGGWISGNGYTF
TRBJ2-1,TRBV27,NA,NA,TGTGCCAGCAGTTTTTGGATTGACAGAGAATACAATGAGCAGTTCTTC,CASSFWIDREYNEQFF
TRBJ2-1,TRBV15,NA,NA,TGTGCCAGCTCTGACCCGATGGGCTACAATGAGCAGTTCTTC,CASSDPMGYNEQFF
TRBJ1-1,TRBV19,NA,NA,TGTGCCAGCTCGAGGGGTGAAGCTTTCTTT,CASSRGEAFF
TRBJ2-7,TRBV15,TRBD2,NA,TGTGCCACCAGCCCATTGGGCGGGAGGCTCTCCTACGAGCAGTACTTC,CATSPLGGRLSYEQYF
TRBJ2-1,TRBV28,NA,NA,TGTGCCAGCAGTTACGTCCGTACCTACAATGAGCAGTTCTTC,CASSYVRTYNEQFF
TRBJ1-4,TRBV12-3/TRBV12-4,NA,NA,TGTGCCAGCAGTTTAGCCACGGGGGAGGATGAAAAACTGTTTTTT,CASSLATGEDEKLFF
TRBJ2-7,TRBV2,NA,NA,TGTGCCAGCAGTGGGTCTGACGAGCAGTACTTC,CASSGSDEQYF
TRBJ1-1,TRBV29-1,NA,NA,TGCAGCGCCGTGACAGGAAACACTGAAGCTTTCTTT,CSAVTGNTEAFF
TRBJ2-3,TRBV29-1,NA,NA,TGCAGCGTTTTCGGGACTCCTGAGGAGGATACGCAGTATTTT,CSVFGTPEEDTQYF
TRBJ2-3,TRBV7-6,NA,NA,TGTGCCAGCAGCCCCTCTATAGATACGCAGTATTTT,CASSPSIDTQYF
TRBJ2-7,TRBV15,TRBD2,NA,TGTGCCACCAGCAGAGATAGTGCTAGCGGGAGCCACGAGCAGTACTTC,CATSRDSASGSHEQYF